One sample yielded the 28 T cell receptor beta chains listed below, sequenced in a study of shared clonotypes between healthy human individuals. The repertoire was sequenced with immunoSEQ multiplex PCR; TCRdb's copy has only in-frame clones and lacks some. The table records fewer than 650,000 clones, about three quarters of them present only once. Sequencing used PBMCs. Receptors originate from a woman aged 35 to 49 in good health. Some clones in this sample may be carry-over from other donors' samples.

The rearrangement uses TRBV7-9 and TRBJ2-1, with TRBD2 matching over 8 bases. V shed 5 bases and J 8 bases; nucleotides not matched to a gene: 11. The CDR3 loop spans 15 amino acids. CDR1 is SEHNR and CDR2 is FQNEAQ in the germline V gene (reference sequence). CDR3 DNA: TGTGCCAGCAGCCCGCCGGGAGGGTTTTTCGATGAGCAGTTCTTC. Its translation: CASSPPGGFFDEQFF.

This clone has just one count. This chain uses TRBV7-2 with TRBJ1-4; TRBD1 might be the D (5 bases). The CDR3 extends over 15 amino acids. Trimming cost V 7 bases and J 3 bases, with 15 bases left between them. Germline CDR1 reads SGHTA; CDR2 reads FQGNSA. Here the CDR3 reads CASTNMGQPNEKLFF. DNA for the CDR3: TGTGCCAGCACCAACATGGGGCAGCCTAATGAAAAACTGTTTTTT.

The chain combines TRBV11-1 with TRBJ2-1; 12 bases line up with TRBD2. Germline-derived CDR1 and CDR2 are SGHAT and FQDESV (reference sequence). V lost 0 bases, J lost 9 bases, and 3 bases stayed unmatched. The CDR3 runs 15 residues. CDR3 in amino acids: CASSLAASGRGEQFF. The CDR3 nucleotides read TGTGCCAGCAGCTTAGCGGCTAGCGGGAGGGGTGAGCAGTTCTTC.

This chain connects TRBV28 to TRBJ2-2, with 12 bases fitting TRBD2. Germline loops: CDR1 MDHEN, CDR2 SYDVKM. V lost 6 bases, J lost 4 bases, and 3 bases stayed unmatched. This CDR3 has 15 residues. CDR3 amino acids: CASRGLAGITGELFF. In DNA form, the CDR3 reads TGTGCCAGCAGGGGACTAGCGGGTATCACCGGGGAGCTGTTTTTT.

The chain joins TRBV15 to TRBJ1-3, with D unresolved. Trimming took 4 bases from V and 0 from J, leaving 10 bases between them. This CDR3 spans 15 amino acids. Germline CDR1 reads LNHNV; CDR2 reads YYDKDF (reference sequence). CDR3 loop: CATSKDLSSGNTIYF. As DNA, the CDR3 is TGTGCCACCAGCAAGGACCTAAGCTCTGGAAACACCATATATTTT.

The chain links TRBV10-3 to TRBJ1-2; D possibly corresponds to TRBD1 (6 bases). V dropped 0 bases and J dropped 4 bases, with 18 bases sitting between them. The germline V gene encodes CDR1 ENHRY and CDR2 SYGVKD. CDR3 length: 17 residues. This CDR3 is CAISESIGGLSSYGYTF. CDR3 DNA: TGTGCCATCAGTGAGTCCATAGGGGGGCTCTCCTCCTATGGCTACACCTTC.

This sequence joins TRBV19 and TRBJ2-7; 8 bases fit TRBD2. This CDR3 is 16 amino acids long. Germline V CDR1 and CDR2: LNHDA, SQIVND (reference sequence). V shed 3 bases, J shed 2 bases, and the junction held 9 bases outside the gene matches. This chain's CDR3 is CASSMGNSGVPYEQYF. CDR3 sequence (DNA): TGTGCCAGTAGTATGGGGAATAGCGGGGTGCCCTACGAGCAGTACTTC.

Concerning this clone: The sample holds other DNA sequences that translate to the same CDR3. The J gene is TRBJ2-7, the V gene TRBV25-1; 12 positions match TRBD2. The trim removed 3 bases at V and 6 bases at J, leaving 6 bases unmatched. Germline assignment: CDR1 MGHDK and CDR2 SYGVNS. The CDR3 has 15 amino acids. The CDR3 region is CASSEPTSGRGEQYF. In DNA, the CDR3 is TGTGCCAGCAGTGAGCCGACTAGCGGGAGAGGCGAGCAGTACTTC.

The genes are TRBV28 and TRBJ1-2; no definite D call. V was pared by 5 bases and J by 4 bases, with 14 bases between. Germline CDR1 and CDR2: MDHEN and SYDVKM. This CDR3 has 14 residues. DNA of the CDR3: TGTGCCAGCAGTACCACCTATACGGTCTATGGCTACACCTTC. Translating gives CASSTTYTVYGYTF.

This clone appeared a single time. The chain is built from TRBV29-1 and TRBJ2-3; the D is unclear. The CDR3 consists of 13 residues. V was shortened by 3 bases and J by 0 bases, with 7 bases between the two germline ends. CDR1 SQVTM and CDR2 ANQGSEA come from the germline V gene. The CDR3 sequence is CSVELSSTDTQYF. The CDR3 DNA sequence: TGCAGCGTTGAGCTTAGTAGCACAGATACGCAGTATTTT.

This chain uses TRBV2 with TRBJ2-1, with TRBD2 matching over 7 bases. The CDR3 sequence is 14 residues long. In germline, CDR1 is SNHLY, CDR2 FYNNEI. The V and J ends lost 8 bases and 0 bases, in that order; junction bases with no gene match: 4. The CDR3: CASLAESSYNEQFF. The CDR3 nucleotides read TGTGCCAGCCTAGCGGAGAGCTCCTACAATGAGCAGTTCTTC. The full variable domain, completed using reference TRBV2 and TRBJ2-1, is EPEVTQTPSHQVTQMGQEVILRCVPISNHLYFYWYRQILGQKVEFLVSFYNNEISEKSEIFDDQFSVERPDGSNFTLKIRSTKLEDSAMYFCASLAESSYNEQFFGPGTRLTVL.

This rearrangement joins TRBV27 to TRBJ2-7, with TRBD2 matching 7 bases. The length of the CDR3 is 14 residues. Germline CDR1 reads MNHEY; CDR2 reads SMNVEV (reference sequence). Trimming took 3 bases from V and 3 from J; bases not matched to a gene: 5. Here the CDR3 reads CASSFFPGGYEQYF. CDR3 sequence (DNA): TGTGCCAGCAGTTTTTTTCCGGGAGGCTACGAGCAGTACTTC.

The V gene is TRBV7-8, the J gene TRBJ2-2; tentatively, D is TRBD1 or TRBD2 (5 bases each). Looked up from germline, CDR1 is SGHVS and CDR2 is FQNEAQ. The ends were cut back, 0 bases at V and 6 bases at J, with 11 bases in the middle. The CDR3 has 15 residues. Written as DNA, the CDR3 is TGTGCCAGCAGCTTAGCGCGAGTGGGGGCCGGGGAGCTGTTTTTT. It codes for CASSLARVGAGELFF.

The V gene is TRBV4-2, the J gene TRBJ2-2; TRBD2 matches at 9 bases. J lost 0 bases, V lost 4 bases, and 0 bases had no gene match. Per the germline V gene, CDR1 is LGHNA and CDR2 is YNFKEQ. The CDR3 runs 15 residues. The chain's CDR3 is CASSLAGANTGELFF. In DNA form, the CDR3 reads TGTGCCAGCAGCCTAGCGGGAGCGAACACCGGGGAGCTGTTTTTT.

The chain uses TRBV5-1 and TRBJ2-1; TRBD2 matches 8 bases. Germline CDR1 is SGHRS and CDR2 is YFSETQ. The CDR3 contains 14 residues. With 5 bases clipped from V and 4 bases from J, the junction kept 5 bases outside the gene matches. The CDR3 loop reads CASRLSGTYNEQFF. DNA for the CDR3: TGCGCCAGCAGACTTAGCGGGACTTACAATGAGCAGTTCTTC.

The sample holds one count of this clone. One base away lies a much larger clone, so this may be a sequencing read error. V usage is TRBV29-1 and J usage is TRBJ2-2, with a tentative D call TRBD2 (6 bases). CDR3 size: 13 residues. Per germline, CDR1 SQVTM and CDR2 ANQGSEA. The CDR3 loop reads CSVDRAGTGGLFF. The CDR3 DNA is TGCAGCGTTGACAGGGCTGGGACCGGGGGGCTGTTTTTT.

V is TRBV7-8 and J is TRBJ2-7; the D is unclear. Looked up from germline, CDR1 is SGHVS and CDR2 is FQNEAQ. The CDR3 covers 13 residues. V gave up 0 bases and J gave up 3 bases, with 6 bases separating them. CDR3 sequence: CASSLAQLYEQYF. CDR3 in DNA: TGTGCCAGCAGCTTAGCCCAACTCTACGAGCAGTACTTC.

A remark on this clone: A much larger clone is a single base away; this may be a read error. This chain's CDR3 is CAWQGASYEQYF. CDR3 coding DNA: TGTGCCTGGCAGGGGGCCAGTTACGAGCAGTACTTC. The rearrangement joins TRBV30 to TRBJ2-7, with 8 nucleotides matching TRBD1. V gave up 5 bases and J gave up 4 bases; unmatched junction bases: 4. The germline CDR1 and CDR2 sequences are GTSNPN and SVGIG (reference sequence). This CDR3 contains 12 residues.

The chain couples TRBV7-2 to TRBJ1-5, with D possibly being TRBD1 (5 bases). CDR3 size: 13 residues. Trimming removed 6 bases from V and 4 bases from J, with 10 bases in between. Germline V gene sequence: CDR1 SGHTA, CDR2 FQGNSA. The CDR3 coding sequence is TGTGCCAGCAGTGTACAGGCGAATCAGCCCCAGCATTTT. Protein sequence: CASSVQANQPQHF. Variable domain in full (rest from reference TRBV7-2 and TRBJ1-5): GAGVSQSPSNKVTEKGKDVELRCDPISGHTALYWYRQSLGQGLEFLIYFQGNSAPDKSGLPSDRFSAERTGGSVSTLTIQRTQQEDSAVYLCASSVQANQPQHFGDGTRLSIL.

This chain connects TRBV11-1 to TRBJ2-2; D is undetermined. Trimming stripped 5 bases from V and 0 bases from J, with 13 bases between. Germline V gives CDR1 SGHAT, CDR2 FQDESV (reference sequence). The CDR3 length is 16 residues. CDR3 region: CASSPNLPPNTGELFF. The CDR3 DNA follows: TGTGCCAGCAGCCCCAACTTACCCCCGAACACCGGGGAGCTGTTTTTT.

The chain employs TRBV29-1 and TRBJ2-7; TRBD2 matches at 11 bases. With V trimmed by 4 bases and J by 1 base, 9 bases remained unmatched. In germline, CDR1 is SQVTM, CDR2 ANQGSEA. The CDR3 contains 16 residues. This CDR3 reads CSVARLIAGGSYEQYF. The CDR3 DNA reads TGCAGCGTTGCCCGCCTAATAGCGGGAGGGTCCTACGAGCAGTACTTC.

V and J are TRBV18 and TRBJ2-5; 12 nucleotides match TRBD1. J was trimmed by 5 bases and V by 1 base; bases with no gene match: 8. This CDR3 has 17 residues. Germline lookup yields CDR1 KGHSH and CDR2 LQKENI. The CDR3 sequence: CASSPRSGTGGLETQYF. In DNA form, the CDR3 reads TGTGCCAGCTCACCACGTTCCGGGACAGGGGGCTTGGAGACCCAGTACTTC.

V usage is TRBV11-3 and J usage is TRBJ2-7; 9 bases align to TRBD1. The CDR3 is made up of 14 amino acids. Trimming cost V 5 bases and J 2 bases; bases outside gene matches: 4. Germline CDR1 is SGHNT and CDR2 is YENEEA. The CDR3 nucleotides read TGTGCCAGCAGCGAAGACAGGGGGGCCTACGAGCAGTACTTC. It encodes CASSEDRGAYEQYF. Supplemented by reference TRBV11-3 and TRBJ2-7, the full variable domain reads EAGVVQSPRYKIIEKKQPVAFWCNPISGHNTLYWYLQNLGQGPELLIRYENEEAVDDSQLPKDRFSAERLKGVDSTLKIQPAELGDSAVYLCASSEDRGAYEQYFGPGTRLTVT.

The V gene is TRBV7-3, the J gene TRBJ2-7, with D possibly TRBD2 on 6 matching bases. The CDR3 is made up of 13 amino acids. CDR1 is SGHTA, CDR2 FQGTGA, per germline. V was cut by 3 bases and J by 7 bases, with 13 bases left in between. The CDR3 is CASSFTGEPEQYF. As DNA, the CDR3 is TGTGCCAGCAGCTTTACGGGGGAGCCTGAGCAGTACTTC.

This chain joins TRBV5-4 and TRBJ1-1, with D possibly being TRBD1 (5 bases). The CDR3 covers 17 residues. Germline assignment: CDR1 SGHNT and CDR2 YYREEE (reference sequence). V lost 4 bases and J 0 bases, leaving 19 bases between the germline ends. The DNA of the CDR3 is TGTGCCAGCAGCCGCGCCGGGGGAAGACCCATGAACACTGAAGCTTTCTTT. This gives the protein CASSRAGGRPMNTEAFF.

This clone is a singleton in its sample. The chain joins TRBV4-2 to TRBJ2-1; perhaps TRBD2 as D (6 bases). This CDR3 comprises 13 residues. Germline V lookup: CDR1 LGHNA, CDR2 YNFKEQ. V was cut by 4 bases and J by 9 bases, with 13 bases left in between. The CDR3 DNA follows: TGTGCCAGCAGCCCTCCGGGGAGGAGTGAGCAGTTCTTC. Translating it yields CASSPPGRSEQFF.

The CDR3 spells CATSRAPGRTTDTQYF. As DNA, the CDR3 is TGTGCCACCAGCAGAGCCCCGGGACGGACCACAGATACGCAGTATTTT. The V call is TRBV15, the J call TRBJ2-3; D is perhaps TRBD1 or TRBD2 (5 bases each). The CDR3 extends over 16 amino acids. The V end was cut by 1 base, the J end by 2 bases, with 13 bases between. Germline V gene sequence: CDR1 LNHNV, CDR2 YYDKDF (reference sequence).

A word on this clone: A read error may explain this, as a much larger clone is one base away. The chain employs TRBV29-1 and TRBJ2-5, with 10 bases identical to TRBD1. The CDR3 runs 16 residues. The J segment lost 9 bases and the V segment lost 6 bases, leaving 19 bases of the junction unmatched. CDR1 and CDR2 (germline): SQVTM, ANQGSEA. The CDR3 region has the DNA TGCAGCGTGCGACCCCCCGGGACAGGGGCGTTGGAGGCCCAGTACTTC. Encoded protein: CSVRPPGTGALEAQYF.